This T cell receptor (beta chain) was identified during a study of T cell changes during pregnancy in multiple sclerosis. Per the germline V gene, CDR1 is MDHEN and CDR2 is SYDVKM. The CDR3 contains 14 residues. J was trimmed by 5 bases and V by 6 bases; bases with no gene match: 9. Profiled with immunoSEQ multiplex PCR; TCRdb holds only in-frame clones, not every one. The sample has almost 65,000 clones; roughly 90% are singletons. The starting material was peripheral blood, obtained in the first trimester of pregnancy. The sequence was obtained from a female donor with multiple sclerosis, enrolled in a pregnancy study. V and J are TRBV28 and TRBJ2-7, with 8 bases matching TRBD1. CDR3 region: CASRLDRGANEQYF. Here the CDR3 DNA reads TGTGCCAGCAGACTAGACAGGGGAGCCAACGAGCAGTACTTC.